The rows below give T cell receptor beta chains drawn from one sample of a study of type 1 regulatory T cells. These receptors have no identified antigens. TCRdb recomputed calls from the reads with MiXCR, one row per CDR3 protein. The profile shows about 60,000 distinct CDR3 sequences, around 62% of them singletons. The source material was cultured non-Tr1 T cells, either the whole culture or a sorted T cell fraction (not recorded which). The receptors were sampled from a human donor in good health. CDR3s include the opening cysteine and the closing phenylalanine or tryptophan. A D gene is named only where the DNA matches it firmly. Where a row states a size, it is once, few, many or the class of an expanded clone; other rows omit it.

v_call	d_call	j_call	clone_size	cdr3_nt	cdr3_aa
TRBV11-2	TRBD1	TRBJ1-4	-	TGTGCCAGCAGCTTAGCCCCGGGACAGGCTGCAACTAATGAAAAACTGTTTTTT	CASSLAPGQAATNEKLFF
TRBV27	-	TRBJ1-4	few	TGTGCCAGCAGTGGATCAGGGACAACTAATGAAAAACTGTTTTTT	CASSGSGTTNEKLFF
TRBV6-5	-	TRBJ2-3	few	TGTGCCAGCAGTTACGGAACCGTAAGGGGCACAGATACGCAGTATTTT	CASSYGTVRGTDTQYF
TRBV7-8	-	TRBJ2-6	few	TGTGCCAGCAGCTTTTTGAGATTCTCTGGGGCCAACGTCCTGACTTTC	CASSFLRFSGANVLTF
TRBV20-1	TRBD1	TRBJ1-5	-	TGCAGTGCTAGAGATGGGACAGTTGGGGTAAGCAATCAGCCCCAGCATTTT	CSARDGTVGVSNQPQHF
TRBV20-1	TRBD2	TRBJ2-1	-	TGCAGTGCGACCGGGACTAGCGGGAGTAAGCAGTTCTTC	CSATGTSGSKQFF
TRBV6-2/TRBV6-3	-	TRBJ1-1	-	TGTGCCAGCAGTTACCAAGCCCAGGGCGGTCGAGCTTTCTTT	CASSYQAQGGRAFF
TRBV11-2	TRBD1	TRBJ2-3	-	TGTGCCAGCAGCAGGCAAGGGACAGGGTCCACAGATACGCAGTATTTT	CASSRQGTGSTDTQYF
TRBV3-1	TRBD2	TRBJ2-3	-	TGTGCCAGCAGCCACCTGACTAGCTTAGATACGCAGTATTTT	CASSHLTSLDTQYF
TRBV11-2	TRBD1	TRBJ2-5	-	TGTGCCAGCAGCACTTTATTCGGGGACAGACAAGAGACCCAGTACTTC	CASSTLFGDRQETQYF
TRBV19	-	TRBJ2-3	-	TGTGCCAGTAGTAGTAGCGCTACTCGGGCAGATACGCAGTATTTT	CASSSSATRADTQYF
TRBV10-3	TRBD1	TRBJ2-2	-	TGTGCCATCAATCCTAACGCAGGGGGCCTGAACACCGGGGAGCTGTTTTTT	CAINPNAGGLNTGELFF
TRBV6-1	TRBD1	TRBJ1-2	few	TGTGCCAGCAGGGAACAGGGGATCTATGGCTACACCTTC	CASREQGIYGYTF
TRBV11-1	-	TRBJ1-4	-	TGTGCCAGCTCCGGTGAAGGGACTAATGAAAAACTGTTTTTT	CASSGEGTNEKLFF
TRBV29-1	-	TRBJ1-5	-	TGCAGCGTTGGGACAGCTCTTAATCAGCCCCAGCATTTT	CSVGTALNQPQHF
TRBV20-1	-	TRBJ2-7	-	TGCAGTGCTAGAGACGGGTACGAGCAGTACTTC	CSARDGYEQYF
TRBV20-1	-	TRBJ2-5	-	TGCAGTGAAAAGGGACTTCGGGCCCAGTACTTC	CSEKGLRAQYF
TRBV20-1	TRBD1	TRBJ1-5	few	TGCAGTGCTAGTCTTATGGGACAGCCCAATCAGCCCCAGCATTTT	CSASLMGQPNQPQHF
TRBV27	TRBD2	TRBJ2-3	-	TGTGCCAGCAGTCACCCCGGACTAGCCACGCAGTATTTT	CASSHPGLATQYF
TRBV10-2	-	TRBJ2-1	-	TGCGCCAGCAGACACTTGGGGCGGGGGCCCAATGAGCAGTTCTTC	CASRHLGRGPNEQFF
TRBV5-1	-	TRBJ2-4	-	TGCGCCAGCAGCTTGCAGGGCCTAGATACGCAGTACTTC	CASSLQGLDTQYF
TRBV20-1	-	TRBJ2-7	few	TGCAGTGCGGGGCGGGATGGAAGCGAGCAGTACTTC	CSAGRDGSEQYF
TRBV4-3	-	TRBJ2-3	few	TGCGCCAGCAGCCAATCTGGACAGACTAGCACAGATACGCAGTATTTT	CASSQSGQTSTDTQYF
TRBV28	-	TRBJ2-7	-	TGTGCCAGCAGTTTGCCGGGACTCCCCTACGAGCAGTACTTC	CASSLPGLPYEQYF
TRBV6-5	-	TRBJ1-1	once	TGTGCCTGCAGCACGACAACGAGGAACACTGAAGCTTTCTTT	CACSTTTRNTEAFF
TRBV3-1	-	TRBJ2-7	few	TGTGCCAGCAGCCAAGGCGACTACGAGCAGTACTTC	CASSQGDYEQYF
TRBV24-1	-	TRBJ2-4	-	TGTGCCACCAGTGATTCCAGGGGATATGGGGAAAACATTCAGTACTTC	CATSDSRGYGENIQYF